This T cell receptor (beta chain) was obtained from a study of control samples from healthy donors and cancer patients. The CDR3 has 17 residues. In this sample, this clone turned up a few times. Profiled with immunoSEQ multiplex PCR; TCRdb holds only in-frame clones, not every one. In the table there are around 95,000 clones, more than 75% of which are singletons. Sequenced sample: blood. The TCR comes from a woman between 50 and 59 years old in good health. The chain combines TRBV21-1 with TRBJ2-7; the table's D call, TRBD2, was not checked against the DNA. TRBV21-1 is a known pseudogene. The CDR3 reads CASSRGTSGRKAYEQYV. CDR3 bases: TGTGCCAGCAGCAGGGGGACTAGCGGGAGGAAGGCCTACGAGCAGTACGTC.